The clone carrying this T cell receptor beta chain was seen at least ten times. Its specificity is unknown. The sample comes from a study of CD8 T cells in ankylosing spondylitis. Study-level findings and limits: Reported data indicate significant enrichment of disease-linked clones within matched ankylosing spondylitis synovial fluid. Characteristic, it appeared, of ankylosing spondylitis blood was a TCR beta motif of roughly eight highly homologous variants.

V lost 2 bases and J 3 bases, leaving 8 bases between the germline ends. This CDR3 is 13 amino acids long. CDR1 is DFQATT, CDR2 SNEGSKA, per germline (reference sequence). Generation of TCR beta libraries employed quantitative 5'-RACE incorporating molecular barcodes. TCRdb analysed the 5' RACE reads with MiXCR anew, one entry per CDR3 protein. The data show hundreds of thousands of distinct CDR3 sequences, over 9.5% seen once. This receptor was obtained from a male donor with ankylosing spondylitis. Sequenced input: blood, either unsorted or a sorted T cell fraction (not recorded which). J is TRBJ1-5 and V is TRBV20-1, with D perhaps TRBD1 (6 bases). The CDR3 loop reads CSARRTVNQPQHF. CDR3 DNA: TGCAGTGCTAGAAGGACAGTCAATCAGCCCCAGCATTTT.